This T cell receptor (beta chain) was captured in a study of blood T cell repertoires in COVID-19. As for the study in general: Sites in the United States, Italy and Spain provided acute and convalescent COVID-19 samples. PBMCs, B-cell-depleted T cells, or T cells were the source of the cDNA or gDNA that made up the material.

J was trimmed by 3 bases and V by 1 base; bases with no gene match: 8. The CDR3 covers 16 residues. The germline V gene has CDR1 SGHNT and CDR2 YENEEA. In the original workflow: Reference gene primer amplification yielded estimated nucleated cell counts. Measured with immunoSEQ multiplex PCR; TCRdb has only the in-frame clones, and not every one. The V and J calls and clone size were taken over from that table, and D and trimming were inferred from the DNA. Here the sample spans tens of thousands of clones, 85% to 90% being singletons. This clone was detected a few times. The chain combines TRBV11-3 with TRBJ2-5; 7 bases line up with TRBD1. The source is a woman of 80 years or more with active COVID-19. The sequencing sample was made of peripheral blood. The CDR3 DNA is TGTGCCAGCAGCTTAGGCGGCAGGGGGAATGAAGAGACCCAGTACTTC. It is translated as CASSLGGRGNEETQYF.